The rows below give T cell receptor beta chains drawn from one sample of a study of blood T cell repertoires in COVID-19. Produced via immunoSEQ multiplex PCR; TCRdb's table is partial and in-frame only. The sample has about 300,000 clones; roughly 91% are singletons. Sequencing input: PBMCs or T cells enriched from blood (not recorded which). The origin of the receptors is a woman between 45 and 60 years old who had been exposed to COVID-19. CDR3s include the opening cysteine and the closing phenylalanine or tryptophan. The order of the fields is J gene, V gene, CDR3 protein.

TRBJ1-2 | TRBV20-1 | CSAGLEYGYTF
TRBJ2-1 | TRBV6-1 | CASSDLSGAPYNEQFF
TRBJ1-6 | TRBV7-6 | CASSLRTGDNSPLHF
TRBJ1-1 | TRBV10-3 | CAISEMSWRQANTEAFF
TRBJ1-1 | TRBV9 | CASSVGAGMNTEAFF
TRBJ1-1 | TRBV27 | CASRGDSFGVPEAFF
TRBJ2-6 | TRBV9 | CASSLTGSGANVLTF
TRBJ2-2 | TRBV7-8 | CASSFRAGAGELFF
TRBJ1-4 | TRBV2 | CASRGVETNEKLFF
TRBJ2-7 | TRBV7-2 | CASSYSSGGALEQYF
TRBJ1-6 | TRBV5-4 | CASSLGTGNSPLHF
TRBJ1-1 | TRBV6-5 | CASSLGSFNTEAFF
TRBJ1-3 | TRBV6-7 | CASSITGFSGNTIYF
TRBJ1-1 | TRBV6-5 | CASRGGGRNTEAFF
TRBJ1-3 | TRBV19 | CASTTSGDTNTIYF
TRBJ1-6 | TRBV3-1/TRBV3-2 | CASSQASSGQGIGSPLHF
TRBJ1-4 | TRBV5-4 | CASSLMGASHEKLFF
TRBJ2-1 | TRBV27 | CASRLAGGPIAYNEQFF
TRBJ2-3 | TRBV28 | CASSPTWQGRNTQYF
TRBJ1-4 | TRBV28 | CASSLGTGGTNEKLFF
TRBJ1-4 | TRBV5-4 | CASSVGGGVYEKLFF
TRBJ1-5 | TRBV4-1 | CASSQWVNSQPQHF
TRBJ2-7 | TRBV3-1/TRBV3-2 | CASSARDRGLYEQYF
TRBJ2-7 | TRBV28 | CASRPGAGALNEQYF
TRBJ1-5 | TRBV6-5 | CASRGGAYSNQPQHF
TRBJ1-2 | TRBV9 | CASSLDSRSNYGYTF
TRBJ2-7 | TRBV5-1 | CASSLSGTGNEQYF
TRBJ2-5 | TRBV20-1 | CSASPQVGLSGETQYF
TRBJ2-7 | TRBV5-1 | CASSLAPGDSYEQYF
TRBJ1-1 | TRBV7-2 | CASTTARDRGTEAFF
TRBJ2-2 | TRBV2 | CASSRLGVANTGELFF
TRBJ2-3 | TRBV7-9 | CASTQGSTDTQYF
TRBJ2-2 | TRBV5-1 | CASSSTGNTGELFF
TRBJ2-7 | TRBV19 | CASSFRQAYEQYF
TRBJ1-2 | TRBV29-1 | CSGGGQVPSGYTF
TRBJ1-6 | TRBV10-1 | CASSANGTGVRNSPLHF
TRBJ2-7 | TRBV6-5 | CASRDSYEQYF